Presented here are 20 T cell receptor beta chains from one specimen sequenced in a study of CD8+ T cells in alopecia areata. Reverse transcription of extracted RNA yielded cDNA, which provided the sequencing template. The protocol was immunoSEQ multiplex PCR, while the TCRdb copy is restricted to in-frame clones and leaves out a portion. The table records under 300,000 clones, approximately 61% of them present only once. The source was CD4+ T cells sorted from blood, collected at week 0. These receptors all stem from a human donor with alopecia areata.

This clone was found a few times. The rearrangement links TRBV27 to TRBJ2-1; TRBD2 matches at 7 bases. Germline lookup yields CDR1 MNHEY and CDR2 SMNVEV (reference sequence). Trimming cost V 5 bases and J 8 bases; bases outside gene matches: 12. The CDR3 totals 15 residues. CDR3 in DNA: TGTGCCAGCAGTCGGTGGGAGGGTTTTCGCGATGAGCAGTTCTTC. Translating gives CASSRWEGFRDEQFF.

This chain uses TRBV12-5 with TRBJ2-2, with D unclear. Germline V gene lookup returns CDR1 LGHNT and CDR2 FRNRAP. V was trimmed by 4 bases and J by 2 bases, leaving 14 bases between them. CDR3 length equals 16 residues. The CDR3 coding sequence is TGTGCTAGTGGTTCCTCCATTGCAGACAACACCGGGGAGCTGTTTTTT. It codes for CASGSSIADNTGELFF.

The chain is built from TRBV29-1 and TRBJ2-5; 9 bases map to TRBD2. Germline V CDR1 and CDR2: SQVTM, ANQGSEA. Trimming removed 4 bases from V and 3 bases from J; junction bases left unmatched: 6. This CDR3 has 14 residues. Here the CDR3 DNA reads TGCAGCGTTGGTCCGGCTAGCGGGGAAGAGACCCAGTACTTC. It is translated as CSVGPASGEETQYF.

This clone turned up a few times. The J gene is TRBJ1-5, the V gene TRBV2; D uncertain. The CDR3 has 12 amino acids. Germline V gene sequence: CDR1 SNHLY, CDR2 FYNNEI. The V and J ends lost 6 bases and 7 bases respectively, with 10 bases between them. Written as DNA, the CDR3 is TGTGCCAGCAGGGGTGAGGGACAGCCCCAGCATTTT. Amino acids: CASRGEGQPQHF.

The chain links TRBV30 to TRBJ2-2, with D possibly being TRBD2 (5 bases). V lost 4 bases and J lost 5, with 14 bases in between. The CDR3 totals 14 residues. The germline gives CDR1 GTSNPN, CDR2 SVGIG (reference sequence). The CDR3 protein is CAWTSKGGTGELFF. CDR3 in DNA: TGTGCCTGGACTAGCAAAGGAGGAACCGGGGAGCTGTTTTTT. Full variable domain (remainder filled in from reference TRBV30 and TRBJ2-2): SQTIHQWPATLVQPVGSPLSLECTVEGTSNPNLYWYRQAAGRGLQLLFYSVGIGQISSEVPQNLSASRPQDRQFILSSKKLLLSDSGFYLCAWTSKGGTGELFFGEGSRLTVL.

This chain links TRBV7-8 with TRBJ1-4; D call uncertain. The V gene's germline CDR1 is SGHVS and CDR2 FQNEAQ. The length of the CDR3 is 16 residues. Trimming shortened V by 0 bases and J by 4 bases, and 12 bases separated the two germline ends. The CDR3 is CASSLALRRRNEKLFF. The DNA of the CDR3 is TGTGCCAGCAGCTTAGCGTTACGACGGCGTAATGAAAAACTGTTTTTT.

J is TRBJ1-1 and V is TRBV27, with TRBD1 identical over 11 bases. In germline, CDR1 is MNHEY, CDR2 SMNVEV (reference sequence). This CDR3 has 18 residues. The trim removed 6 bases at V and 5 bases at J, leaving 17 bases unmatched. The CDR3, as DNA: TGTGCCAGCAGCCCATATCGGACAGGGGGCGTTCCGATTACTGAAGCTTTCTTT. Amino acids: CASSPYRTGGVPITEAFF.

The table lists this clone with a count of one. The CDR3 reads CSVEQLDEQFF. The CDR3 DNA reads TGCAGCGTTGAACAGCTCGATGAGCAGTTCTTC. J is TRBJ2-1 and V is TRBV29-1; D gene ambiguous. The germline CDR1 and CDR2 sequences are SQVTM and ANQGSEA. The CDR3 is 11 residues long. V lost 2 bases and J 8 bases, leaving 7 bases between the germline ends.

The chain links TRBV7-8 to TRBJ2-1, with D uncertain. CDR3 length: 14 amino acids. Trimming cost V 5 bases and J 0 bases, with 8 bases left between them. Germline lookup yields CDR1 SGHVS and CDR2 FQNEAQ. In DNA form, the CDR3 reads TGTGCCAGCAGCCAGTTAAGCTCCTACAATGAGCAGTTCTTC. Translating gives CASSQLSSYNEQFF.

The chain carries TRBV10-3 and TRBJ2-5, with D tentatively TRBD2 (5 bases). The germline gives CDR1 ENHRY, CDR2 SYGVKD. Trimming took off 6 bases at V and 3 bases at J, with 17 bases between the two ends. CDR3 size: 15 residues. CDR3 in amino acids: CAISQIRGAKETQYF. The CDR3 DNA follows: TGTGCCATCAGCCAGATTCGGGGAGCCAAAGAGACCCAGTACTTC.

The gene calls are TRBV30 and TRBJ1-5, with no clear D. Trimming removed 3 bases from V and 5 bases from J, with 11 bases in between. The germline gives CDR1 GTSNPN, CDR2 SVGIG (reference sequence). The CDR3 is made up of 13 amino acids. CDR3 amino acids: CAWSSGIDQPQHF. CDR3 nucleotide sequence: TGTGCCTGGAGCAGCGGCATCGATCAGCCCCAGCATTTT.

The V gene is TRBV30, the J gene TRBJ2-3; D might be TRBD1 (6 bases). The length of the CDR3 is 15 residues. The germline gives CDR1 GTSNPN, CDR2 SVGIG (reference sequence). V was pared by 2 bases and J by 2 bases, with 14 bases between. CDR3 protein: CAWSLHDRHTDTQYF. The CDR3 nucleotides read TGTGCCTGGAGTCTCCACGACAGGCACACAGATACGCAGTATTTT. The variable domain in full, completed from reference TRBV30 and TRBJ2-3, reads SQTIHQWPATLVQPVGSPLSLECTVEGTSNPNLYWYRQAAGRGLQLLFYSVGIGQISSEVPQNLSASRPQDRQFILSSKKLLLSDSGFYLCAWSLHDRHTDTQYFGPGTRLTVL.

In its sample, this clone was seen a few times. The chain combines TRBV29-1 with TRBJ2-1, with 7 bases fitting TRBD2. CDR3 length: 13 residues. Germline V CDR1 and CDR2: SQVTM, ANQGSEA. Trimming cost V 7 bases and J 0 bases; bases outside gene matches: 3. The CDR3 sequence: CSARGDSYNEQFF. In DNA, the CDR3 is TGCAGCGCCCGGGGGGACTCCTACAATGAGCAGTTCTTC.

The V gene is TRBV7-9, the J gene TRBJ2-3, with a weak D call TRBD2 (5 bases). The CDR3 has 15 amino acids. Trimming shortened V by 4 bases and J by 1 base, and 12 bases separated the two germline ends. Germline V lookup: CDR1 SEHNR, CDR2 FQNEAQ (reference sequence). The CDR3 region is CASSWVGSGTDTQYF. CDR3 in DNA: TGTGCCAGCAGCTGGGTAGGGAGCGGCACAGATACGCAGTATTTT. The full variable domain, in which reference TRBV7-9 and TRBJ2-3 provide the parts outside the CDR3, is DTGVSQNPRHKITKRGQNVTFRCDPISEHNRLYWYRQTLGQGPEFLTYFQNEAQLEKSRLLSDRFSAERPKGSFSTLEIQRTEQGDSAMYLCASSWVGSGTDTQYFGPGTRLTVL.

The V gene is TRBV30, the J gene TRBJ1-4; D may be TRBD1 (6 bases). Germline values: CDR1 GTSNPN, CDR2 SVGIG (reference sequence). The CDR3 length is 13 residues. The V and J ends lost 8 bases and 8 bases respectively, with 18 bases between them. CDR3 nucleotide sequence: TGTGCCCTAACTACAGGGAACGCGGAAAAACTGTTTTTT. Its protein is CALTTGNAEKLFF. Full variable domain (rest looked up from reference TRBV30 and TRBJ1-4): SQTIHQWPATLVQPVGSPLSLECTVEGTSNPNLYWYRQAAGRGLQLLFYSVGIGQISSEVPQNLSASRPQDRQFILSSKKLLLSDSGFYLCALTTGNAEKLFFGSGTQLSVL.

The chain is built from TRBV15 and TRBJ2-5; TRBD2 aligns across 10 bases. Germline assignment: CDR1 LNHNV and CDR2 YYDKDF (reference sequence). Losses at the gene ends were 5 bases for V and 5 bases for J; bases not matched to a gene: 11. The CDR3 is 16 residues long. CDR3 region: CATSHRLAGVRETQYF. The DNA for the CDR3 is TGTGCCACCAGCCACCGCCTAGCGGGGGTTCGGGAGACCCAGTACTTC.

The CDR3 DNA follows: TGTGCCAGCAGCGTAGATGGAGGGCTATTGTTCTACGAGCAGTACTTC. This codes for CASSVDGGLLFYEQYF. V is TRBV9 and J is TRBJ2-7, with D tentatively TRBD2 (6 bases). V was clipped by 0 bases and J by 3 bases, with 16 bases between them. This CDR3 has 16 amino acids. Germline V lookup: CDR1 SGDLS, CDR2 YYNGEE.

The V gene is TRBV5-1, the J gene TRBJ1-5, with D unresolved. Germline V gene lookup returns CDR1 SGHRS and CDR2 YFSETQ. This CDR3 is 14 amino acids long. V lost 0 bases and J lost 3, with 7 bases in between. CDR3 bases: TGCGCCAGCAGCTTGGAGGGAAACAATCAGCCCCAGCATTTT. This sequence encodes CASSLEGNNQPQHF.

V and J are TRBV29-1 and TRBJ1-4; weak D call: TRBD1 (5 bases). Germline V CDR1 and CDR2: SQVTM, ANQGSEA. V lost 5 bases and J lost 7, with 14 bases in between. The CDR3 is made up of 13 amino acids. The CDR3: CSVMRTRGEKLFF. The CDR3 nucleotides are TGCAGCGTTATGAGGACACGAGGTGAAAAACTGTTTTTT.

This clone was seen only a few times. The chain recombines TRBV29-1 with TRBJ1-2; D gene uncertain. Germline assignment: CDR1 SQVTM and CDR2 ANQGSEA. The CDR3 is 12 amino acids. The ends were cut back, 4 bases at V and 8 bases at J, with 14 bases in the middle. This CDR3 reads CSVGAGSKGYTF. As DNA, the CDR3 is TGCAGCGTTGGGGCAGGTTCGAAAGGCTACACCTTC.